The sequence of this T cell receptor beta chain was determined in a study of spatial heterogeneity in lung cancer. The wider study: At a median of roughly two years after resection, follow-up PBMC samples were sequenced when available. Every unique TCR and UMI combination, on average, appeared more than ten times in raw reads. Points from the study as a whole: Blood showed ubiquitous tumor TCRs more often at resection than at routine follow-up.

Every molecule of TCR cDNA had its own unique molecular identifier. TCRdb ran MiXCR on the 5' RACE reads and lists one entry per CDR3 protein. The sample has about 120,000 distinct CDR3 sequences, more than 9% seen once; the top ten hold approximately 16%. Noted time point: blood at routine non-recurrence follow-up after resection. In each case, whole RNA from tumor, nontumor lung or frozen PBMC was sequenced unsorted. The J segment lost 2 bases and the V segment lost 5 bases, leaving 8 bases of the junction unmatched. The CDR3 totals 15 residues. Germline CDR1 reads SGHKS; CDR2 reads YYEKEE (reference sequence). This clonotype was seen ten or more times. Its target is unknown.

This receptor was obtained from a male donor with early-stage non-small cell lung cancer. The chain employs TRBV5-5 and TRBJ2-7; 9 nucleotides match TRBD1. Sequencing was performed on PBMCs, taken at follow-up. CDR3 coding DNA: TGTGCCAGCAGTAATACAGGGGGCCTAACCTACGAGCAGTACTTC. Translation gives CASSNTGGLTYEQYF.